The 8 T cell receptor beta chains reported below all come from one sample, sequenced in a study of shared clonotypes between healthy human individuals (TCRdb year 2020). The library was made by the immunoSEQ multiplex PCR assay. TCRdb took this table from immuneACCESS and kept in-frame rearrangements with V and J called. Such tables lack part of the clones; where checked against another copy, unresolved V genes explain under half of the gap, and the rest is unexplained. This sample gives about 490,000 clones in total; more than 65% of them show up just once. About 12% of the sample lies in the top ten. Input material: PBMCs. These receptors all come from a woman in her thirties or forties in good health. Some clones in this sample may be carry-over from other donors' samples.

The chain carries TRBV5-1 and TRBJ2-5; 8 bases are a match to TRBD1. CDR1 and CDR2 (germline): SGHRS, YFSETQ. The CDR3 covers 16 residues. The junction had 8 bases not matched to a gene; V was cut back by 4 bases and J by 0 bases. CDR3 bases: TGCGCCAGCAGCCCCGGGACAGGCGAGTACCAAGAGACCCAGTACTTC. Translated, it gives CASSPGTGEYQETQYF. Looking up the rest from reference TRBV5-1 and TRBJ2-5 gives the full variable domain: KAGVTQTPRYLIKTRGQQVTLSCSPISGHRSVSWYQQTPGQGLQFLFEYFSETQRNKGNFPGRFSGRQFSNSRSEMNVSTLELGDSALYLCASSPGTGEYQETQYFGPGTRLLVL.

The rearrangement uses TRBV5-1 and TRBJ1-4; D is undetermined. The germline CDR1 and CDR2 sequences are SGHRS and YFSETQ. Trimming removed 0 bases from V and 7 bases from J, with 7 bases in between. CDR3 length: 13 amino acids. CDR3 in DNA: TGCGCCAGCAGCTTGGAACAGCCTGAAAAACTGTTTTTT. Encoded protein: CASSLEQPEKLFF.

The chain joins TRBV7-2 to TRBJ2-5; 7 nucleotides align to TRBD2. This CDR3 contains 15 residues. V was pared by 1 base and J by 0 bases, with 2 bases of the junction left unmatched. CDR1 SGHTA and CDR2 FQGNSA come from the germline V gene. The DNA for the CDR3 is TGTGCCAGCAGCTTAGAGCGGGGTTACCAAGAGACCCAGTACTTC. Amino acids: CASSLERGYQETQYF.

In the case of this clone: This sequence is one base from a far larger clone and is likely a read error. The rearrangement joins TRBV30 to TRBJ1-5; perhaps TRBD1 as D (5 bases). V lost 2 bases, J lost 0 bases, and 8 bases lay in between. CDR3 length: 14 amino acids. Germline V lookup: CDR1 GTSNPN, CDR2 SVGIG (reference sequence). CDR3 DNA: TGTGCCTGGAGTCAGGGCAGTAGCAATCAGCCCCAGCATTTT. Residues: CAWSQGSSNQPQHF.

V usage is TRBV4-2 and J usage is TRBJ1-2, with 8 bases matching TRBD1. This CDR3 region has 16 residues. The germline V gene has CDR1 LGHNA and CDR2 YNFKEQ. V was pared by 4 bases and J by 1 base, with 8 bases of the junction left unmatched. CDR3 DNA sequence: TGTGCCAGCAGCCCCACAACAGGGGGGAATAACTATGGCTACACCTTC. Amino acids: CASSPTTGGNNYGYTF.

Worth noting for this clone: This likely traces to a read error, being one base from a far larger clone. This chain connects TRBV7-9 to TRBJ2-2; no clear D gene. The CDR3 runs 13 residues. Per germline, CDR1 SEHNR and CDR2 FQNEAQ (reference sequence). The CDR3 coding sequence is TGTACCAGCAGCCCTCATACAATAGGGGAGCTGTTTTTT. It translates to CTSSPHTIGELFF.

On this clone: Given a much more abundant clone one base away, this may be a read error. Other DNA sequences of this sample code for an identical CDR3. The rearrangement uses TRBV27 and TRBJ2-7, with D maybe TRBD2 (6 bases). The CDR3 sequence is 14 residues long. CDR1 is MNHEY, CDR2 SMNVEV, per germline (reference sequence). V lost 1 base, J lost 0 bases, and 7 bases lay in between. CDR3 amino acids: CASSLFGSSYEQYF. CDR3 coding DNA: TGTGCCAGCAGTTTATTCGGGAGCTCCTACGAGCAGTACTTC.

With regard to this clone: This likely came from a read error, as a far larger clone is one base away. Other DNA variants within this sample encode the same CDR3. This CDR3 is CASISEGGGEQYF. CDR3 DNA sequence: TGTGCCAGCATCTCTGAGGGAGGGGGTGAGCAGTACTTC. This chain links TRBV6-1 with TRBJ2-5; D perhaps matches TRBD2 (7 bases). Germline loops: CDR1 MNHNS, CDR2 SASEGT. V lost 7 bases to trimming and J lost 11 bases, with 20 bases between them. The CDR3 has 13 amino acids.